This T cell receptor beta chain was identified during a study of cytomegalovirus exposure and HLA in healthy donors. Study-wide background: From donors who were HLA-typed, an early data release held 80 million or so unique TCRs. General observations from the study: Reported results showed that the classifier diagnosed cytomegalovirus status with high specificity and sensitivity. CMV serostatus alone was available as immune exposure information.

The V gene's germline CDR1 is SGHNT and CDR2 YYREEE (reference sequence). This CDR3 comprises 16 residues. The V end lost 0 bases, the J end lost 0 bases, and 12 bases lay between the germline ends. A multiplex PCR was run with 60 Vbeta primers and 13 Jbeta primers. Here immunoSEQ multiplex PCR was the method, and the copy in TCRdb shows in-frame clones only, minus some. The table has around 150,000 clones, roughly 82% seen once. A note on this clone: The antigen is undetermined.

The sequenced sample was PBMCs. This receptor was obtained from a man aged 45-60 years in good health and CMV-seropositive. The V call is TRBV5-4, the J call TRBJ1-1; D remains unclear. CDR3 bases: TGTGCCAGCAGCTTGGGATCGGCGGGGATGAACACTGAAGCTTTCTTT. Its translation: CASSLGSAGMNTEAFF.